These T cell receptor beta chains were read from a single sample in a study of blood T cell repertoires in COVID-19. Profiled with immunoSEQ multiplex PCR; TCRdb holds only in-frame clones, not every one. Of roughly 140,000 clones listed, 85% to 90% are singletons. The sequenced sample consisted of peripheral blood. The receptors originated from a woman aged 55-75 years with active COVID-19. The CDR3 runs from the conserved cysteine through the conserved F or W. D genes are given only for firm matches. The size of a clone is reported for some rows only, either as once, few or many, or as a class for expanded clones.

>TRBJ1-5|TRBV7-2|NA|NA
CASSFRGNQPQHF
TGTGCCAGCAGCTTTAGGGGAAATCAGCCCCAGCATTTT
>TRBJ2-5|TRBV28|NA|NA
CASSLGAGRTQYF
TGTGCCAGCAGTTTAGGGGCGGGACGGACCCAGTACTTC
>TRBJ2-7|TRBV7-2|NA|TRBD2
CASSPTSGGYEQYF
TGTGCCAGCAGCCCGACTAGCGGAGGCTACGAGCAGTACTTC
>TRBJ1-1|TRBV9|once|TRBD1
CASSEQTGVTEAFF
TGTGCCAGCAGCGAGCAGACAGGGGTCACTGAAGCTTTCTTT
>TRBJ1-6|TRBV19|NA|NA
CASSVSRGEPPLHF
TGTGCCAGTAGTGTCTCGCGGGGCGAGCCACCCCTCCACTTT
>TRBJ2-7|TRBV11-2|once|TRBD2
CASSLGLAGYEQYF
TGTGCCAGCAGCTTAGGACTAGCGGGTTACGAGCAGTACTTC
>TRBJ1-3|TRBV18|NA|NA
CASSPAGGINTIYF
TGTGCCAGCTCACCCGCGGGGGGCATAAACACCATATATTTT
>TRBJ2-1|TRBV6-4|NA|TRBD1
CASSVDGQGLSYNEQFF
TGTGCCAGCAGTGTAGATGGACAGGGACTCTCCTACAATGAGCAGTTCTTC
>TRBJ2-3|TRBV11-2|NA|TRBD2
CASSSSGTEPDTQYF
TGTGCCAGCAGTTCTAGCGGGACGGAGCCCGATACGCAGTATTTT
>TRBJ2-7|TRBV4-2|NA|TRBD2
CASSPGLASEQYF
TGTGCCAGCAGCCCGGGACTAGCGTCCGAGCAGTACTTC
>TRBJ1-2|TRBV4-2|NA|NA
CASSQDGQAYGYTF
TGTGCCAGCAGCCAAGATGGCCAGGCCTATGGCTACACCTTC
>TRBJ2-2|TRBV13|NA|NA
CASSSLTDSNTGELFF
TGTGCCAGCAGTTCCTTGACAGACTCGAACACCGGGGAGCTGTTTTTT
>TRBJ2-5|TRBV3-1/TRBV3-2|NA|NA
CASSPGLRETQYF
TGTGCCAGCAGCCCGGGACTGCGCGAGACCCAGTACTTC
>TRBJ2-7|TRBV6-5|NA|TRBD2
CASTVTSGADEQYF
TGTGCCAGCACCGTAACTAGCGGGGCCGACGAGCAGTACTTC
>TRBJ2-7|TRBV9|NA|TRBD1
CASSPRTGQYF
TGTGCCAGCAGCCCTCGGACAGGGCAGTACTTC
>TRBJ2-3|TRBV7-2|NA|NA
CASSFLIATSTDTQYF
TGTGCCAGCAGCTTCCTCATAGCGACTAGCACAGATACGCAGTATTTT
>TRBJ2-2|TRBV7-3|NA|TRBD1
CASSSDRRNTGELFF
TGTGCCAGCAGTTCGGACAGGAGGAACACCGGGGAGCTGTTTTTT
>TRBJ2-1|TRBV24-1|NA|NA
CATSPSGLYNEQFF
TGTGCCACCAGTCCGAGCGGCTTGTACAATGAGCAGTTCTTC
>TRBJ2-3|TRBV7-9|once|TRBD1
CASSLLGQTTDTQYF
TGTGCCAGCAGCTTGCTGGGACAGACCACAGATACGCAGTATTTT
>TRBJ1-5|TRBV27|NA|NA
CASSSRENQPQHF
TGTGCCAGCAGTTCGAGGGAAAATCAGCCCCAGCATTTT
>TRBJ1-1|TRBV2|NA|TRBD1
CASRRRDSSNTEAFF
TGTGCCAGCCGCCGGCGGGACAGCTCGAACACTGAAGCTTTCTTT
>TRBJ2-7|TRBV15|NA|NA
CATSRGGGPPPYEQYF
TGTGCCACCAGCAGAGGGGGGGGCCCCCCTCCTTACGAGCAGTACTTC
>TRBJ2-7|TRBV24-1|NA|TRBD2
CATASGRANEQYF
TGTGCCACCGCTAGCGGGAGGGCCAATGAGCAGTACTTC
>TRBJ1-6|TRBV6-2/TRBV6-3|NA|TRBD1
CASSYNGQGNSPLHF
TGTGCCAGCAGTTACAACGGACAGGGCAATTCACCCCTCCACTTT
>TRBJ1-2|TRBV5-1|once|NA
CASSPGNSGAASNYGYTF
TGCGCCAGCAGCCCCGGAAACAGCGGGGCCGCTTCTAACTATGGCTACACCTTC
>TRBJ1-2|TRBV30|NA|TRBD1
CAWIETGGTYGYTF
TGTGCCTGGATCGAGACAGGGGGCACCTATGGCTACACCTTC